This TCR beta chain was identified during a study of T-cell reconstitution after alpha-beta-depleted transplantation in children. V gave up 2 bases and J gave up 4 bases, with 13 bases separating them. This CDR3 region has 14 residues. Per germline, CDR1 SGHDT and CDR2 YYEEEE. Unique molecular identifiers were incorporated when the TCRbeta library was constructed. TCRdb reprocessed the PCR reads with MiXCR, giving one entry per CDR3 protein. Among about 170,000 distinct CDR3 sequences listed, around 10% were seen once. The clonotype originates from a boy between 2 and 10 years old with acute myeloid leukemia, due to receive a stem cell transplant. This sequence joins TRBV5-6 and TRBJ2-7; no clear D gene. Sample: PBMCs, taken before TCRalphabeta/CD19-depleted stem cell transplant. CDR3 coding DNA: TGTGCCAGCAGCTTCGGCGTCAGCCTATACGAGCAGTACGTC. Protein: CASSFGVSLYEQYV.